The 2 T cell receptor beta chains listed next were all sequenced from one sample in a study of a mutant IDH1 vaccine in newly diagnosed glioma. Time point indicated: week 47, end of study. Every vaccine dose comprised 300 ug of mutant IDH1 20-mer peptide plus topical imiquimod. Profiled with immunoSEQ multiplex PCR; TCRdb holds only in-frame clones, not every one. The repertoire consists of approximately 12,000 clones, with 81% occurring once and the leading ten covering around 18%. Their antigens are not known. The source material was PBMCs, sampled from a glioma patient whose treatment included an IDH1 peptide vaccine. These receptors originate from a man in his thirties or forties with glioma.

This clone was seen only a few times. The genes are TRBV5-8 and TRBJ1-3; a possible D gene is TRBD1 (6 bases). Germline lookup yields CDR1 SGHTS and CDR2 YDEGEE. This CDR3 has 12 residues. CDR3 loop: CADAGAGNTIYF. CDR3 coding DNA: TGTGCTGACGCAGGGGCCGGAAACACCATATATTTT.

The table lists this clone with a few counts. The chain employs TRBV7-6 and TRBJ2-7; 7 nucleotides align to TRBD2. The junction had 12 bases not matched to a gene; V was cut back by 7 bases and J by 3 bases. Germline V gene lookup returns CDR1 SGHVS and CDR2 FNYEAQ. This CDR3 is 15 amino acids long. CDR3 amino acids: CASTPSASGHYEQYF. In DNA form, the CDR3 reads TGTGCCAGCACTCCAAGTGCTAGCGGCCACTACGAGCAGTACTTC.